Below, 32 T cell receptor beta chains from the same sample are listed, as sequenced in a study of cytomegalovirus exposure and HLA in healthy donors (dated by TCRdb to 2016 to 2017). The library relied on the immunoSEQ multiplex PCR assay. Sourced from immuneACCESS, this table was stored by TCRdb with only in-frame sequences that have V and J called. A share of the clones is absent; for the studies checked, an unresolved V gene accounts for under half, and the remainder has no known explanation. Counted in this sample were some 140,000 clones; approximately 84% of them appeared once. More than 1.4% of the sample is in the top ten clones. The sequencing input was PBMCs. These receptors were taken from a woman between 25 and 40 years old in good health and CMV-seronegative.

V usage is TRBV4-2 and J usage is TRBJ1-5; tentatively, D is TRBD1 (6 bases). This CDR3 comprises 15 residues. Germline CDR1 and CDR2: LGHNA and YNFKEQ. The V gene lost 4 bases and the J gene lost 0 bases, with 10 bases spanning the gap. CDR3 amino acids: CASSRNRDSNQPQHF. In DNA, the CDR3 is TGTGCCAGCAGCCGGAACAGGGATAGCAATCAGCCCCAGCATTTT.

This clone was seen just once. The CDR3, as DNA: TGCGCCAGCAGCTTGGGTCTTAGCTCCTACGAGCAGTACTTC. Translation: CASSLGLSSYEQYF. The rearrangement uses TRBV5-1 and TRBJ2-7; D uncertain. Trimming removed 0 bases from V and 0 bases from J, with 7 bases in between. Germline assignment: CDR1 SGHRS and CDR2 YFSETQ. CDR3 size: 14 residues. Complete variable domain (other parts from reference TRBV5-1 and TRBJ2-7): KAGVTQTPRYLIKTRGQQVTLSCSPISGHRSVSWYQQTPGQGLQFLFEYFSETQRNKGNFPGRFSGRQFSNSRSEMNVSTLELGDSALYLCASSLGLSSYEQYFGPGTRLTVT.

This sequence joins TRBV4-1 and TRBJ1-5; 7 bases map to TRBD1. V lost 0 bases, J lost 0 bases, and 5 bases stayed unmatched. This CDR3 region has 17 residues. Germline V gives CDR1 MGHRA, CDR2 YSYEKL. In DNA, the CDR3 is TGCGCCAGCAGCCAAGATGGGACAGCCTATAGCAATCAGCCCCAGCATTTT. Residues: CASSQDGTAYSNQPQHF.

In its sample, this clone was seen once. V usage is TRBV2 and J usage is TRBJ2-5, with TRBD1 identical over 8 bases. The CDR3 has 13 residues. Germline V gene sequence: CDR1 SNHLY, CDR2 FYNNEI. V was pared by 9 bases and J by 2 bases, with 5 bases of the junction left unmatched. This chain's CDR3 is CASTRDRQETQYF. CDR3 DNA: TGTGCCAGTACCCGGGACAGGCAAGAGACCCAGTACTTC.

This chain connects TRBV18 to TRBJ2-3; 7 bases agree with TRBD1. Germline lookup yields CDR1 KGHSH and CDR2 LQKENI. V trimming: 5 bases; J trimming: 7 bases; junction bases outside the gene matches: 12. The CDR3 runs 15 residues. The DNA of the CDR3 is TGTGCCAGCTCAAACGCGGAAGGGGGCGCGTATACGCAGTATTTT. Its protein is CASSNAEGGAYTQYF. The full variable domain, its missing parts supplied by reference TRBV18 and TRBJ2-3, is NAGVMQNPRHLVRRRGQEARLRCSPMKGHSHVYWYRQLPEEGLKFMVYLQKENIIDESGMPKERFSAEFPKEGPSILRIQQVVRGDSAAYFCASSNAEGGAYTQYFGPGTRLTVL.

J is TRBJ2-5 and V is TRBV9; 9 nucleotides match TRBD2. After removal of 5 bases from V and 4 bases from J, the junction contained 12 bases not matched to a gene. The CDR3 length is 16 residues. Germline assignment: CDR1 SGDLS and CDR2 YYNGEE. DNA of the CDR3: TGTGCCAGCAGTCGTAGTGGCGGGGGGGCAGTAGAGACCCAGTACTTC. Its protein product is CASSRSGGGAVETQYF.

The chain joins TRBV7-9 to TRBJ1-5; possibly TRBD1 for D (6 bases). The CDR3 length is 13 residues. CDR1 SEHNR and CDR2 FQNEAQ come from the germline V gene (reference sequence). The V gene lost 2 bases and the J gene lost 6 bases, with 8 bases spanning the gap. The DNA of the CDR3 is TGTGCCAGCAGCTTACAGGGGACTCAGCCCCAGCATTTT. It yields the protein CASSLQGTQPQHF.

In its sample, this clone was seen once. The J gene is TRBJ2-7, the V gene TRBV15, with TRBD1 identical over 8 bases. Germline V gives CDR1 LNHNV, CDR2 YYDKDF (reference sequence). The V gene end was trimmed by 4 bases and the J gene end by 3 bases; junction bases not matched to a gene: 5. This CDR3 comprises 14 residues. The CDR3 DNA reads TGTGCCACCAGCATAGGACAGGGAGGCTACGAGCAGTACTTC. This translates into CATSIGQGGYEQYF.

V usage is TRBV19 and J usage is TRBJ2-5; D gene unclear. V lost 2 bases and J 3 bases, leaving 7 bases between the germline ends. This CDR3 region has 13 residues. The germline gives CDR1 LNHDA, CDR2 SQIVND (reference sequence). CDR3 DNA sequence: TGTGCCAGTAGTATAACGAGGAAAGAGACCCAGTACTTC. Its translation: CASSITRKETQYF.

This clone was detected only a few times. The chain has TRBV5-4 and TRBJ1-2; D gene unclear. Between the trimmed V and J ends, which lost 0 bases and 4 bases, there was a span of 7 bases. CDR3 length equals 13 residues. Germline assignment: CDR1 SGHNT and CDR2 YYREEE (reference sequence). CDR3 sequence (DNA): TGTGCCAGCAGCTTGGGAGGCACCTATGGCTACACCTTC. Its translation: CASSLGGTYGYTF.

The V and J genes are TRBV5-4 and TRBJ1-3, with no clear D. Deletions cut 6 bases from V and 0 bases from J, with 7 bases between. CDR3 size: 13 residues. Germline V gene lookup returns CDR1 SGHNT and CDR2 YYREEE (reference sequence). CDR3 sequence (DNA): TGTGCCAGCACCCATCCCTCTGGAAACACCATATATTTT. Translation: CASTHPSGNTIYF. Filled out from reference TRBV5-4 and TRBJ1-3, the complete variable domain reads ETGVTQSPTHLIKTRGQQVTLRCSSQSGHNTVSWYQQALGQGPQFIFQYYREEENGRGNFPPRFSGLQFPNYSSELNVNALELDDSALYLCASTHPSGNTIYFGEGSWLTVV.

V and J are TRBV23-1 and TRBJ2-7; no firm D call. TRBV23-1 is assigned to the ORF class and has an uncertain function. The V end was cut by 6 bases, the J end by 3 bases, with 15 bases between. This CDR3 has 14 amino acids. CDR3 sequence: CASRPRVLNYEQYF. DNA of the CDR3: TGCGCCAGCAGACCCCGCGTCTTGAACTACGAGCAGTACTTC.

In its sample, this clone was seen a few times. The chain carries TRBV7-9 and TRBJ2-2, with D unclear. The CDR3 extends over 15 amino acids. V was clipped by 6 bases and J by 4 bases, with 15 bases between them. CDR1 is SEHNR and CDR2 is FQNEAQ in the germline V gene (reference sequence). This CDR3 reads CASRFRMIGTGELFF. CDR3 nucleotides: TGTGCCAGCAGGTTCAGGATGATCGGCACCGGGGAGCTGTTTTTT.

Only one count was recorded for this clone. The chain uses TRBV28 and TRBJ1-4, with a weak D call TRBD1 (6 bases). Trimming shortened V by 5 bases and J by 5 bases, and 12 bases separated the two germline ends. Per the germline V gene, CDR1 is MDHEN and CDR2 is SYDVKM. This CDR3 is built from 14 residues. CDR3 in DNA: TGTGCCAGCAGTCCGGACAGCTGGAATGAAAAACTGTTTTTT. This gives the protein CASSPDSWNEKLFF.

This chain links TRBV5-1 with TRBJ1-1; 7 bases fit TRBD1. V shed 4 bases and J 2 bases; nucleotides not matched to a gene: 5. Germline CDR1 is SGHRS and CDR2 is YFSETQ. This CDR3 region has 14 residues. CDR3 in DNA: TGCGCCAGCAGCGGGGACAGACTCAACACTGAAGCTTTCTTT. As protein: CASSGDRLNTEAFF.

The chain links TRBV28 to TRBJ2-7; TRBD2 is a possible D gene (6 bases). V dropped 2 bases and J dropped 0 bases, with 11 bases sitting between them. This CDR3 is built from 15 residues. The germline V gene has CDR1 MDHEN and CDR2 SYDVKM. In nucleotides, the CDR3 is TGTGCCAGCAGTTTAGCGGGGTCAAACTCCTACGAGCAGTACTTC. Amino acid sequence: CASSLAGSNSYEQYF. Drawing the rest from reference TRBV28 and TRBJ2-7, the complete variable domain is DVKVTQSSRYLVKRTGEKVFLECVQDMDHENMFWYRQDPGLGLRLIYFSYDVKMKEKGDIPEGYSVSREKKERFSLILESASTNQTSMYLCASSLAGSNSYEQYFGPGTRLTVT.

Worth noting for this clone: The same CDR3 can be traced to other DNA sequences in this sample. The chain is built from TRBV11-2 and TRBJ1-2, with D unresolved. This CDR3 contains 15 residues. Germline CDR1 and CDR2: SGHAT and FQNNGV. V was cut by 6 bases and J by 3 bases, with 17 bases left in between. CDR3 DNA sequence: TGTGCCAGCAGTTTTGGTGGGCGCGGGTACTATGGCTACACCTTC. Translating gives CASSFGGRGYYGYTF.

The chain employs TRBV10-2 and TRBJ2-1, with a weak D call TRBD2 (7 bases). This CDR3 region has 12 residues. V was pared by 7 bases and J by 6 bases, with 10 bases between. Germline CDR1 is WSHSY and CDR2 is SAAADI. Written as DNA, the CDR3 is TGCGCCAGCAAGGGGGGGGGCAATGAGCAGTTCTTC. Translation: CASKGGGNEQFF.

This rearrangement joins TRBV19 to TRBJ1-4; 9 positions agree with TRBD1. Losses at the gene ends were 5 bases for V and 6 bases for J; bases not matched to a gene: 7. Germline CDR1 and CDR2: LNHDA and SQIVND (reference sequence). The CDR3 extends over 15 amino acids. The CDR3 nucleotides are TGTGCCAGTAGTCCCTTCCGGGACAGGGATGAAAAACTGTTTTTT. Translated, it gives CASSPFRDRDEKLFF. The variable domain in full, completed from reference TRBV19 and TRBJ1-4, reads DGGITQSPKYLFRKEGQNVTLSCEQNLNHDAMYWYRQDPGQGLRLIYYSQIVNDFQKGDIAEGYSVSREKKESFPLTVTSAQKNPTAFYLCASSPFRDRDEKLFFGSGTQLSVL.

This sequence joins TRBV5-6 and TRBJ2-7, with D maybe TRBD2 (5 bases). The germline V and J ends were trimmed by 2 bases and 4 bases, with 16 bases remaining between them. Per the germline V gene, CDR1 is SGHDT and CDR2 is YYEEEE. CDR3 length equals 15 residues. In DNA form, the CDR3 reads TGTGCCAGCAGCTTTTCAGAGGGTAGATCTTACGAGCAGTACTTC. It specifies CASSFSEGRSYEQYF.

The V and J genes are TRBV19 and TRBJ1-5, with TRBD1 as a possible D gene (6 bases). The ends were cut back, 6 bases at V and 7 bases at J, with 16 bases in the middle. Germline lookup yields CDR1 LNHDA and CDR2 SQIVND (reference sequence). CDR3 length: 14 amino acids. The chain's CDR3 is CASRTVTGRQPQHF. The CDR3 DNA reads TGTGCCAGTAGGACCGTGACAGGTCGGCAGCCCCAGCATTTT.

The chain employs TRBV11-2 and TRBJ2-7; D possibly corresponds to TRBD2 (6 bases). Trimming shortened V by 2 bases and J by 0 bases, and 11 bases separated the two germline ends. This CDR3 contains 15 residues. Germline V gives CDR1 SGHAT, CDR2 FQNNGV. CDR3: CASSLSLGLSYEQYF. The CDR3 DNA follows: TGTGCCAGCAGCTTATCTCTGGGACTCTCCTACGAGCAGTACTTC.

This clone was counted a single time. The V and J genes are TRBV29-1 and TRBJ1-1; 9 bases are shared with TRBD1. This CDR3 contains 15 residues. V shed 6 bases, J shed 1 base, and the junction held 9 bases outside the gene matches. Germline lookup yields CDR1 SQVTM and CDR2 ANQGSEA. The CDR3, as DNA: TGCAGCGTCCGGGACAGGGCTGATAGGAACACTGAAGCTTTCTTT. Amino acids: CSVRDRADRNTEAFF.

The chain uses TRBV4-1 and TRBJ2-1; 13 bases fit TRBD2. The ends lost 2 bases at V and 7 bases at J; junction bases unmatched: 11. Germline V gives CDR1 MGHRA, CDR2 YSYEKL. The CDR3 totals 18 residues. CDR3 sequence reads: CASSQPTSGGRLGNEQFF. DNA for the CDR3: TGCGCCAGCAGCCAACCGACTAGCGGGGGGCGCTTGGGGAATGAGCAGTTCTTC.

This chain uses TRBV5-4 with TRBJ2-2, with 7 bases lining up with TRBD1. The V segment lost 5 bases and the J segment 3 bases; nucleotides outside the gene matches: 4. The CDR3 runs 14 residues. CDR1 and CDR2 (germline): SGHNT, YYREEE (reference sequence). DNA of the CDR3: TGTGCCAGCAGACGGGACAGTTACACCGGGGAGCTGTTTTTT. Its protein product is CASRRDSYTGELFF.

This chain connects TRBV4-3 to TRBJ2-7; D gene uncertain. Germline V gene data show CDR1 as LGHNA and CDR2 as YSLEER. The V end was cut by 4 bases, the J end by 1 base, with 11 bases between. The CDR3 length is 14 residues. CDR3 in DNA: TGCGCCAGCAGCCCAGTTTTGAAATCCTACGAGCAGTACTTC. Translated, it gives CASSPVLKSYEQYF.

This clone was counted once. The V and J genes are TRBV29-1 and TRBJ2-3, with 9 bases identical to TRBD1. Germline CDR1 and CDR2: SQVTM and ANQGSEA. V was pared by 5 bases and J by 4 bases, with 7 bases of the junction left unmatched. The CDR3 contains 14 residues. The CDR3 sequence is CSVKQGASSDTQYF. CDR3 bases: TGCAGCGTTAAACAGGGGGCGAGCTCAGATACGCAGTATTTT.

V usage is TRBV18 and J usage is TRBJ1-5, with D possibly matching TRBD1 (5 bases). Germline CDR1 is KGHSH and CDR2 is LQKENI. This CDR3 region has 15 residues. V lost 3 bases and J lost 5, with 14 bases in between. This CDR3 is CASSPQGQRDQPQHF. The CDR3 bases are TGTGCCAGCTCACCCCAGGGCCAACGGGATCAGCCCCAGCATTTT.

This clone was observed at least ten times. The chain couples TRBV28 to TRBJ2-7, with TRBD2 as a possible D gene (5 bases). Trimming shortened V by 1 base and J by 0 bases, and 13 bases separated the two germline ends. Germline loops: CDR1 MDHEN, CDR2 SYDVKM. This CDR3 has 16 amino acids. CDR3: CASSLSGSASSYEQYF. CDR3 in DNA: TGTGCCAGCAGTTTATCGGGGTCTGCCAGCTCCTACGAGCAGTACTTC. Full variable domain (remainder filled in from reference TRBV28 and TRBJ2-7): DVKVTQSSRYLVKRTGEKVFLECVQDMDHENMFWYRQDPGLGLRLIYFSYDVKMKEKGDIPEGYSVSREKKERFSLILESASTNQTSMYLCASSLSGSASSYEQYFGPGTRLTVT.

CDR3 amino acids: CASRETGGSYNEQFF. In nucleotides, the CDR3 is TGTGCCAGCAGGGAGACAGGTGGCTCCTACAATGAGCAGTTCTTC. This chain connects TRBV25-1 to TRBJ2-1, with a tentative D call TRBD1 (6 bases). The germline V gene encodes CDR1 MGHDK and CDR2 SYGVNS. V was pared by 6 bases and J by 0 bases, with 12 bases between. The CDR3 contains 15 residues.

CDR3 protein: CASSEARNNSPLHF. The DNA of the CDR3 is TGTGCCAGCAGTGAAGCCAGAAATAATTCACCCCTCCACTTT. This sequence joins TRBV2 and TRBJ1-6; D not certain. The germline V gene encodes CDR1 SNHLY and CDR2 FYNNEI. This CDR3 is built from 14 residues. Trimming cost V 0 bases and J 5 bases, with 5 bases left between them.

The rearrangement joins TRBV28 to TRBJ2-1; tentatively, D is TRBD1 (5 bases). V shed 11 bases and J shed 1 base, with 15 bases lying between them. The V gene's germline CDR1 is MDHEN and CDR2 SYDVKM. This CDR3 is 14 amino acids long. The CDR3 loop is CAVGAAGSYNEQFF. DNA of the CDR3: TGTGCCGTTGGGGCCGCAGGGTCCTACAATGAGCAGTTCTTC. The full variable domain, rest sourced from reference TRBV28 and TRBJ2-1, is DVKVTQSSRYLVKRTGEKVFLECVQDMDHENMFWYRQDPGLGLRLIYFSYDVKMKEKGDIPEGYSVSREKKERFSLILESASTNQTSMYLCAVGAAGSYNEQFFGPGTRLTVL.